The clone carrying this TCR beta chain was counted a few times. The target antigen is unknown. This record belongs to a study of CD8 T cells in ankylosing spondylitis. Study-level findings and limits: Roughly eight highly homologous variants made up a TCR beta motif that seemed to typify ankylosing spondylitis blood.

The ends were cut back, 6 bases at V and 8 bases at J, with 10 bases in the middle. The CDR3 spans 12 residues. TCRdb re-called the 5' RACE reads through MiXCR, storing one row per CDR3 protein. This sample has under 850,000 distinct CDR3 sequences, with around 19% found just once. The chain has TRBV12-3 or TRBV12-4 and TRBJ1-4; D gene uncertain. Sample: blood, either unsorted or a sorted T cell fraction (not recorded which). This TCR was recovered from a male donor with ankylosing spondylitis. The CDR3 nucleotides are TGTGCCAGCAGCCAAGTCAAGGAAAAACTGTTTTTT. Its translation: CASSQVKEKLFF.